A single sample is the source of the 32 T cell receptor beta chains below, sequenced in a study of blood T cell repertoires in COVID-19. Measured with immunoSEQ multiplex PCR; TCRdb has only the in-frame clones, and not every one. The sample shows 200,000 to 250,000 clones, roughly 89% of them seen only once. The specimen was peripheral blood. The source of these receptors is a man between 25 and 39 years old who had recovered from COVID-19.

The V call is TRBV29-1, the J call TRBJ2-7; 9 bases match TRBD1. The germline CDR1 and CDR2 sequences are SQVTM and ANQGSEA. This CDR3 is 14 amino acids long. V trimming: 4 bases; J trimming: 3 bases; junction bases outside the gene matches: 7. CDR3 sequence: CSVAPDRGIYEQYF. The CDR3 DNA sequence: TGCAGCGTTGCCCCCGACAGGGGGATCTACGAGCAGTACTTC.

The V gene is TRBV7-9, the J gene TRBJ1-1, with a weak D call TRBD1 (5 bases). Germline CDR1 is SEHNR and CDR2 is FQNEAQ (reference sequence). CDR3 length: 17 amino acids. V shed 2 bases and J shed 0 bases, with 16 bases lying between them. This CDR3 is CASSLRPLAGMNTEAFF. CDR3 bases: TGTGCCAGCAGCTTACGTCCCCTCGCAGGGATGAACACTGAAGCTTTCTTT.

The rearrangement uses TRBV5-4 and TRBJ2-5; the D is unclear. The CDR3 runs to 13 residues. CDR1 SGHNT and CDR2 YYREEE come from the germline V gene (reference sequence). The V end lost 2 bases, the J end lost 5 bases, and 10 bases lay between the germline ends. In DNA, the CDR3 is TGTGCCAGCAGCTTCGCAGGTTGGGAGACCCAGTACTTC. Translation gives CASSFAGWETQYF. Full variable domain (outside the CDR3, taken from reference TRBV5-4 and TRBJ2-5): ETGVTQSPTHLIKTRGQQVTLRCSSQSGHNTVSWYQQALGQGPQFIFQYYREEENGRGNFPPRFSGLQFPNYSSELNVNALELDDSALYLCASSFAGWETQYFGPGTRLLVL.

The chain employs TRBV5-5 and TRBJ1-5; D perhaps matches TRBD1 (5 bases). The V gene lost 4 bases and the J gene lost 1 base, with 9 bases spanning the gap. The CDR3 runs 14 residues. Germline V lookup: CDR1 SGHKS, CDR2 YYEKEE (reference sequence). The DNA of the CDR3 is TGTGCCAGCAGCCAGACAGTCAGCAATCAGCCCCAGCATTTT. The encoded protein is CASSQTVSNQPQHF.

This rearrangement joins TRBV7-2 to TRBJ2-2; no definite D call. This CDR3 has 14 amino acids. The ends were cut back, 0 bases at V and 7 bases at J, with 9 bases in the middle. CDR1 and CDR2 (germline): SGHTA, FQGNSA. The CDR3 here is CASSLASSGGELFF. The CDR3 coding sequence is TGTGCCAGCAGCTTAGCCAGCTCAGGCGGGGAGCTGTTTTTT.

The chain combines TRBV11-2 with TRBJ1-2; 7 bases agree with TRBD1. The CDR3 has 15 residues. Germline values: CDR1 SGHAT, CDR2 FQNNGV. Germline trimming cut 1 base from V and 5 bases from J; bases unmatched to any gene: 7. The CDR3 spells CASSLAAATGYGYTF. The CDR3 DNA follows: TGTGCCAGCAGCTTAGCGGCCGCGACAGGGTATGGCTACACCTTC.

The chain combines TRBV7-7 with TRBJ2-1; 7 bases agree with TRBD1. This CDR3 region has 15 residues. V shed 3 bases, J shed 10 bases, and the junction held 12 bases outside the gene matches. Germline CDR1 SSHAT, CDR2 FNYEAQ (reference sequence). This chain's CDR3 is CASSLTPTGSGEQFF. The CDR3 DNA follows: TGTGCCAGCAGCTTGACCCCGACAGGGTCGGGGGAGCAGTTCTTC.

V gene TRBV15 combines with J gene TRBJ2-5, with 7 bases aligning to TRBD1. V trimming: 8 bases; J trimming: 2 bases; junction bases outside the gene matches: 8. Germline V gene lookup returns CDR1 LNHNV and CDR2 YYDKDF (reference sequence). The CDR3 is 14 amino acids. CDR3 protein: CATVLGDRQETQYF. Written as DNA, the CDR3 is TGTGCCACCGTTCTCGGGGACAGACAAGAGACCCAGTACTTC.

The chain uses TRBV18 and TRBJ2-5; D is possibly TRBD1 (6 bases). Germline-derived CDR1 and CDR2 are KGHSH and LQKENI. V lost 4 bases to trimming and J lost 6 bases, with 18 bases between them. This CDR3 has 15 amino acids. The DNA for the CDR3 is TGTGCCAGCTCACAAGGAACAGGGAACGTTAAGACCCAGTACTTC. This gives the protein CASSQGTGNVKTQYF.

CDR3 loop: CASSFGYGTGGAYQPQHF. The CDR3 DNA sequence: TGCGCCAGCAGCTTTGGATACGGGACAGGGGGCGCGTATCAGCCCCAGCATTTT. V and J are TRBV5-1 and TRBJ1-5, with 12 bases identical to TRBD1. This CDR3 is 18 amino acids long. CDR1 and CDR2 (germline): SGHRS, YFSETQ. V lost 2 bases, J lost 5 bases, and 11 bases stayed unmatched.

The rearrangement joins TRBV5-4 to TRBJ1-4; no reliable D call. The V end was cut by 4 bases, the J end by 10 bases, with 20 bases between. CDR3 size: 15 residues. From germline, CDR1 is SGHNT and CDR2 YYREEE (reference sequence). The CDR3 region has the DNA TGTGCCAGCAGCCAGCAGGCCCTTTCGGGAGGAAAACTGTTTTTT. This codes for CASSQQALSGGKLFF.

The chain joins TRBV19 to TRBJ1-5; 9 bases map to TRBD1. The V gene's germline CDR1 is LNHDA and CDR2 SQIVND (reference sequence). This CDR3 is 14 amino acids long. The V and J ends lost 6 bases and 11 bases, in that order; junction bases with no gene match: 11. CDR3 DNA: TGTGCCAGTAGCCAACAGGGGGCCGCTTGGACCCAGCATTTT. It specifies CASSQQGAAWTQHF. Filled out from reference TRBV19 and TRBJ1-5, the complete variable domain reads DGGITQSPKYLFRKEGQNVTLSCEQNLNHDAMYWYRQDPGQGLRLIYYSQIVNDFQKGDIAEGYSVSREKKESFPLTVTSAQKNPTAFYLCASSQQGAAWTQHFGDGTRLSIL.

Details on this clone: Relative to the germline gene, one junction end is altered; a read error may explain this. The gene calls are TRBV4-1 and TRBJ2-3, with 9 positions matching TRBD2. Germline-derived CDR1 and CDR2 are MGHRA and YSYEKL. This CDR3 spans 15 amino acids. CDR3 in DNA: TGCGCCAGCAGCCAAGACGGGACTAGCAGAGATACGCAGTATTTT. Translated, it gives CASSQDGTSRDTQYF.

As regards this clone: In the same sample, other DNA sequences code for this CDR3. This CDR3 is CASSLQGENEQFF. The DNA of the CDR3 is TGCGCCAGCAGCTTACAAGGGGAAAATGAGCAGTTCTTC. The V and J genes are TRBV5-1 and TRBJ2-1; TRBD1 might be the D (5 bases). The CDR3 is 13 amino acids. V was shortened by 2 bases and J by 7 bases, with 10 bases between the two germline ends. Germline V lookup: CDR1 SGHRS, CDR2 YFSETQ.

The chain employs TRBV15 and TRBJ2-1, with D possibly matching TRBD2 (6 bases). Looked up from germline, CDR1 is LNHNV and CDR2 is YYDKDF (reference sequence). V lost 3 bases and J lost 8, with 11 bases in between. The length of the CDR3 is 13 residues. As DNA, the CDR3 is TGTGCCACCAGCAGGGACCCGGGGGATGAGCAGTTCTTC. Protein product: CATSRDPGDEQFF.

The chain employs TRBV4-3 and TRBJ2-1; weak D call: TRBD1 (6 bases). Germline CDR1 reads LGHNA; CDR2 reads YSLEER. This CDR3 has 16 amino acids. The V end was cut by 0 bases, the J end by 6 bases, with 15 bases between. This CDR3 reads CASSQDSQGGPNEQFF. CDR3 bases: TGCGCCAGCAGCCAAGATTCACAAGGGGGTCCCAATGAGCAGTTCTTC.

This clone was recorded a few times. The J gene is TRBJ2-2, the V gene TRBV2, with a weak D call TRBD1 (6 bases). The germline V and J ends were trimmed by 8 bases and 1 base, with 11 bases remaining between them. The CDR3 sequence is 14 residues long. Germline CDR1 SNHLY, CDR2 FYNNEI. The CDR3 nucleotides read TGTGCCAGCGGAACAGGGCAGAACACCGGGGAGCTGTTTTTT. Translation gives CASGTGQNTGELFF.

The genes are TRBV27 and TRBJ2-7; no clear D. Trimming removed 5 bases at V and 9 bases at J, with 17 bases between. Per the germline V gene, CDR1 is MNHEY and CDR2 is SMNVEV (reference sequence). The CDR3 is 13 residues long. The DNA of the CDR3 is TGTGCCAGCAGTCCCATTGGGCGTCGGCGGCAGTACTTC. Translating it yields CASSPIGRRRQYF.

The rearrangement joins TRBV6-2 or TRBV6-3 to TRBJ2-7, with D maybe TRBD2 (6 bases). The CDR3 length is 15 residues. V lost 4 bases and J 0 bases, leaving 13 bases between the germline ends. Germline lookup yields CDR1 MNHEY and CDR2 SVGEGT. Written as DNA, the CDR3 is TGTGCCAGCAGTTTGTGGGACTGGAGCTCCTACGAGCAGTACTTC. Translation: CASSLWDWSSYEQYF.

The chain employs TRBV30 and TRBJ1-2, with TRBD1 matching 7 bases. Germline values: CDR1 GTSNPN, CDR2 SVGIG (reference sequence). The ends lost 2 bases at V and 2 bases at J; junction bases unmatched: 8. The CDR3 is 15 residues long. The CDR3 DNA reads as TGTGCCTGGAGTCGGACGACAGGGACGAACTATGGCTACACCTTC. Amino acid sequence: CAWSRTTGTNYGYTF.

The chain carries TRBV3-1 (or the pseudogene TRBV3-2) and TRBJ1-2; possibly TRBD1 for D (5 bases). This CDR3 has 15 residues. The germline V gene has CDR1 LGHDT and CDR2 YNNKEL (reference sequence). Trimming pared 4 bases from V and 6 bases from J, leaving 18 bases between. CDR3 region: CASSPGGGTVDGYTF. For the CDR3, the DNA is TGTGCCAGCAGCCCCGGGGGGGGTACCGTGGATGGCTACACCTTC.

The chain is built from TRBV9 and TRBJ2-7; 9 nucleotides match TRBD2. CDR1 and CDR2 (germline): SGDLS, YYNGEE. J was trimmed by 0 bases and V by 1 base; bases with no gene match: 5. The CDR3 runs 16 residues. CDR3: CASSVMSGGSSYEQYF. The CDR3 nucleotides read TGTGCCAGCAGCGTAATGAGCGGGGGGAGCTCCTACGAGCAGTACTTC.

This chain joins TRBV7-6 and TRBJ1-1; no reliable D call. V lost 4 bases and J lost 10, with 10 bases in between. Germline V gives CDR1 SGHVS, CDR2 FNYEAQ. The CDR3 covers 11 residues. The CDR3 DNA reads TGTGCCAGCAGCTCAGACTTGGGAGCTTTCTTT. Its translation is CASSSDLGAFF.

This clone was found once. The CDR3 DNA reads TGTGCCAGCAGCCAAGATCTTCCTCCGGGACTAGCGGGGATTATCTCCTACAATGAGCAGTTCTTC. Encoded protein: CASSQDLPPGLAGIISYNEQFF. The chain employs TRBV14 and TRBJ2-1, with 13 bases identical to TRBD2. Germline CDR1 SGHDN, CDR2 FVKESK. There are 22 residues in the CDR3. Germline trimming cut 0 bases from V and 0 bases from J; bases unmatched to any gene: 14.

The chain combines TRBV9 with TRBJ1-1; D perhaps matches TRBD1 (6 bases). Trimming cost V 0 bases and J 11 bases, with 14 bases left between them. Germline V CDR1 and CDR2: SGDLS, YYNGEE. There are 13 residues in the CDR3. DNA of the CDR3: TGTGCCAGCAGCGTAGTGGCAGGGGAAAGGGCTTTCTTT. The encoded protein is CASSVVAGERAFF.

The CDR3 region is CASSLTGQMNANYGYTF. The CDR3, as DNA: TGCGCCAGCAGCCTGACGGGACAGATGAATGCGAACTATGGCTACACCTTC. This chain connects TRBV5-1 to TRBJ1-2, with 7 nucleotides matching TRBD1. CDR1 and CDR2 from the germline V gene are SGHRS and YFSETQ. The CDR3 totals 17 residues. V shed 4 bases, J shed 2 bases, and the junction held 14 bases outside the gene matches. The full variable domain, completed using reference TRBV5-1 and TRBJ1-2, is KAGVTQTPRYLIKTRGQQVTLSCSPISGHRSVSWYQQTPGQGLQFLFEYFSETQRNKGNFPGRFSGRQFSNSRSEMNVSTLELGDSALYLCASSLTGQMNANYGYTFGSGTRLTVV.

V gene TRBV6-5 combines with J gene TRBJ1-5, with 7 bases lining up with TRBD1. Germline V gives CDR1 MNHEY, CDR2 SVGAGI. The CDR3 runs 15 residues. The trim removed 8 bases at V and 5 bases at J, leaving 12 bases unmatched. CDR3 loop: CASHQGTEPHQPQHF. The CDR3 DNA sequence: TGTGCCAGCCACCAGGGGACAGAGCCTCATCAGCCCCAGCATTTT.

In its sample, this clone was seen a few times. The chain joins TRBV5-1 to TRBJ1-1, with D possibly matching TRBD1 (5 bases). The CDR3 runs to 14 residues. CDR1 is SGHRS and CDR2 is YFSETQ in the germline V gene. The ends were cut back, 1 base at V and 5 bases at J, with 12 bases in the middle. The CDR3 DNA is TGCGCCAGCAGCTTGATGGGGGGAGGGACTGAAGCTTTCTTT. Protein product: CASSLMGGGTEAFF.

The chain couples TRBV27 to TRBJ2-1; D is undetermined. The CDR3 has 16 amino acids. Germline assignment: CDR1 MNHEY and CDR2 SMNVEV (reference sequence). V was cut by 8 bases and J by 3 bases, with 20 bases left in between. This chain's CDR3 is CASLSCKATGYNEQFF. The CDR3 region has the DNA TGTGCCAGCCTTAGTTGTAAGGCGACGGGCTACAATGAGCAGTTCTTC.

V is TRBV7-9 and J is TRBJ1-2; D not resolved. The CDR3 extends over 18 amino acids. Trimming took off 1 base at V and 2 bases at J, with 20 bases between the two ends. CDR1 is SEHNR and CDR2 is FQNEAQ in the germline V gene (reference sequence). The DNA of the CDR3 is TGTGCCAGCAGCTTAGGAGGTTCCGGAAAGGGAGTGAACTATGGCTACACCTTC. Residues: CASSLGGSGKGVNYGYTF. The whole variable domain, filled in from reference TRBV7-9 and TRBJ1-2, reads DTGVSQNPRHKITKRGQNVTFRCDPISEHNRLYWYRQTLGQGPEFLTYFQNEAQLEKSRLLSDRFSAERPKGSFSTLEIQRTEQGDSAMYLCASSLGGSGKGVNYGYTFGSGTRLTVV.

CDR3 loop: CASSFSEGTEAFF. In DNA form, the CDR3 reads TGTGCCAGCAGCTTCTCAGAGGGTACTGAAGCTTTCTTT. This chain connects TRBV7-8 to TRBJ1-1; D remains ambiguous. Between the trimmed V and J ends, which lost 3 bases and 5 bases, there was a span of 10 bases. From germline, CDR1 is SGHVS and CDR2 FQNEAQ. This CDR3 comprises 13 residues. The full variable domain, completed using reference TRBV7-8 and TRBJ1-1, is GAGVSQSPRYKVAKRGQDVALRCDPISGHVSLFWYQQALGQGPEFLTYFQNEAQLDKSGLPSDRFFAERPEGSVSTLKIQRTQQEDSAVYLCASSFSEGTEAFFGQGTRLTVV.

This clone is a singleton in its sample. The chain combines TRBV7-6 with TRBJ1-5; 7 positions match TRBD1. V shed 5 bases and J 3 bases; nucleotides not matched to a gene: 7. Germline CDR1 and CDR2: SGHVS and FNYEAQ. This CDR3 spans 15 amino acids. DNA for the CDR3: TGTGCCAGCAGCGCCCGGGACAGCGACAATCAGCCCCAGCATTTT. Its protein is CASSARDSDNQPQHF.